The 26 T cell receptor beta chains presented below share a single source sample, sequenced in a study of blood T cell repertoires in COVID-19. Method: immunoSEQ multiplex PCR; TCRdb's copy keeps in-frame clones and lacks some. This repertoire shows 210,000 or so clones, approximately 87% found once; its top ten account for about 2.2%. The sample taken for sequencing was peripheral blood. The receptors originated from a woman aged 50 to 65 with acute or convalescent COVID-19.

This chain joins TRBV5-8 and TRBJ2-7; weak D call: TRBD1 (6 bases). Germline lookup yields CDR1 SGHTS and CDR2 YDEGEE. Trimming shortened V by 5 bases and J by 6 bases, and 9 bases separated the two germline ends. The CDR3 is 11 residues long. Written as DNA, the CDR3 is TGTGCCAGCAGGCGAGGGGGCGAGCAGTACTTC. This gives the protein CASRRGGEQYF.

The CDR3: CASRTDRNTEAFF. CDR3 nucleotides: TGTGCCAGCAGAACAGACCGGAACACTGAAGCTTTCTTT. The chain joins TRBV7-9 to TRBJ1-1; no definite D call. Germline CDR1 reads SEHNR; CDR2 reads FQNEAQ (reference sequence). The CDR3 has 13 residues. V was cut by 6 bases and J by 1 base, with 9 bases left in between.

The V call is TRBV24-1, the J call TRBJ2-1, with 10 bases lining up with TRBD1. The CDR3 is 15 residues long. Trimming cost V 8 bases and J 5 bases; bases outside gene matches: 8. Germline V gene data show CDR1 as KGHDR and CDR2 as SFDVKD. The chain's CDR3 is CATTLSGQGNNEQFF. CDR3 DNA: TGTGCCACCACCCTCTCGGGACAGGGGAACAATGAGCAGTTCTTC.

This clone was detected a few times. The chain uses TRBV6-5 and TRBJ1-2, with D perhaps TRBD1 (6 bases). The length of the CDR3 is 14 residues. Per the germline V gene, CDR1 is MNHEY and CDR2 is SVGAGI. Between the trimmed V and J ends, which lost 5 bases and 6 bases, there was a span of 16 bases. The CDR3 sequence is CASSTRQVGDGYTF. CDR3 DNA: TGTGCCAGCAGTACGCGACAGGTCGGAGATGGCTACACCTTC.

The chain is built from TRBV3-1 (or the pseudogene TRBV3-2) and TRBJ2-3, with TRBD2 matching over 8 bases. The CDR3 is made up of 16 amino acids. Per the germline V gene, CDR1 is LGHDT and CDR2 is YNNKEL (reference sequence). V dropped 4 bases and J dropped 2; count of bases not matched to a gene: 8. The CDR3 DNA reads TGTGCCAGCAGCCGATCGGGGGGGGGCTTCACAGATACGCAGTATTTT. Translation gives CASSRSGGGFTDTQYF.

The V gene is TRBV30, the J gene TRBJ2-1, with 8 positions matching TRBD2. V lost 4 bases and J lost 5; bases outside the gene matches: 10. CDR1 is GTSNPN, CDR2 SVGIG, per germline (reference sequence). This CDR3 is built from 15 residues. CDR3 loop: CAWTQRGSFNNEQFF. CDR3 DNA sequence: TGTGCCTGGACCCAGCGGGGGAGCTTTAACAATGAGCAGTTCTTC.

The chain has TRBV19 and TRBJ1-2; possible D gene TRBD1, 5 bases. Germline V lookup: CDR1 LNHDA, CDR2 SQIVND (reference sequence). The germline V and J ends were trimmed by 9 bases and 4 bases, with 18 bases remaining between them. This CDR3 is 14 amino acids long. The CDR3 coding sequence is TGTGCCAGCTGCCCAGGGCAGAGTATCTATGGCTACACCTTC. Translated, it gives CASCPGQSIYGYTF.

The V and J genes are TRBV5-3 and TRBJ1-6; possibly TRBD1 for D (5 bases). TRBV5-3 is given ORF status, its function remaining uncertain. V shed 4 bases and J shed 7 bases, with 15 bases lying between them. The CDR3 extends over 15 amino acids. CDR3 loop: CARSPPPGLNSPLHF. The CDR3 bases are TGTGCCAGAAGCCCCCCCCCGGGACTGAATTCACCCCTCCACTTT.

This chain uses TRBV15 with TRBJ2-5; no clear D. The V end was cut by 5 bases, the J end by 0 bases, with 4 bases between. In germline, CDR1 is LNHNV, CDR2 YYDKDF (reference sequence). This CDR3 is built from 12 residues. CDR3 amino acids: CATSLHQETQYF. The CDR3 DNA is TGTGCCACCAGCCTTCACCAAGAGACCCAGTACTTC. Full variable domain (remainder filled in from reference TRBV15 and TRBJ2-5): DAMVIQNPRYQVTQFGKPVTLSCSQTLNHNVMYWYQQKSSQAPKLLFHYYDKDFNNEADTPDNFQSRRPNTSFCFLDIRSPGLGDTAMYLCATSLHQETQYFGPGTRLLVL.

V usage is TRBV27 and J usage is TRBJ2-5; 8 bases agree with TRBD1. This CDR3 has 17 residues. The V gene's germline CDR1 is MNHEY and CDR2 SMNVEV (reference sequence). J was trimmed by 5 bases and V by 3 bases; bases with no gene match: 14. As DNA, the CDR3 is TGTGCCAGCAGTTTGGGACAGGAGCGGTCCATACGGGAGACCCAGTACTTC. Translated: CASSLGQERSIRETQYF.

The V gene is TRBV7-9, the J gene TRBJ1-2, with 7 bases identical to TRBD1. The CDR3 is 17 residues long. The J segment lost 0 bases and the V segment lost 4 bases, leaving 11 bases of the junction unmatched. The germline V gene encodes CDR1 SEHNR and CDR2 FQNEAQ (reference sequence). CDR3 sequence (DNA): TGTGCCAGCAGCTGGAACCTACAGGGGTTCACTAACTATGGCTACACCTTC. Its translation is CASSWNLQGFTNYGYTF.

V and J are TRBV11-3 and TRBJ2-7; D gene unclear. V lost 5 bases and J lost 5, with 16 bases in between. Per the germline V gene, CDR1 is SGHNT and CDR2 is YENEEA. This CDR3 region has 14 residues. The CDR3 DNA reads as TGTGCCAGCAGCCCCCCCACTAAGAAACACGAGCAGTACTTC. Its protein product is CASSPPTKKHEQYF. Variable domain in full (rest from reference TRBV11-3 and TRBJ2-7): EAGVVQSPRYKIIEKKQPVAFWCNPISGHNTLYWYLQNLGQGPELLIRYENEEAVDDSQLPKDRFSAERLKGVDSTLKIQPAELGDSAVYLCASSPPTKKHEQYFGPGTRLTVT.

This CDR3 is CASSSRDKPLEQYF. The CDR3 nucleotides read TGTGCCAGTAGTTCTCGGGACAAACCCTTGGAGCAGTACTTC. This chain joins TRBV19 and TRBJ2-7; maybe TRBD1 (6 bases). V lost 5 bases and J lost 7, with 18 bases in between. The CDR3 consists of 14 residues. CDR1 and CDR2 from the germline V gene are LNHDA and SQIVND (reference sequence).

The genes are TRBV18 and TRBJ2-3; 9 bases match TRBD1. The CDR3 is made up of 14 amino acids. Trimming removed 5 bases from V and 6 bases from J; junction bases left unmatched: 6. Germline-derived CDR1 and CDR2 are KGHSH and LQKENI. The CDR3 here is CASSSGTGMDTQYF. CDR3 nucleotides: TGTGCCAGCTCATCCGGGACAGGGATGGATACGCAGTATTTT.

The rearrangement joins TRBV7-2 to TRBJ1-2; 9 bases fit TRBD1. The CDR3 is 16 residues long. V shed 1 base, J shed 4 bases, and the junction held 7 bases outside the gene matches. Germline assignment: CDR1 SGHTA and CDR2 FQGNSA. CDR3 sequence reads: CASSLGGTGSVYGYTF. CDR3 DNA: TGTGCCAGCAGCTTAGGGGGGACAGGGTCGGTCTATGGCTACACCTTC.

This rearrangement joins TRBV6-5 to TRBJ1-4; 8 positions match TRBD1. CDR1 is MNHEY and CDR2 is SVGAGI in the germline V gene. The CDR3 spans 14 residues. The J segment lost 0 bases and the V segment lost 6 bases, leaving 0 bases of the junction unmatched. The DNA for the CDR3 is TGTGCCAGCAGGGACAGGGCAACTAATGAAAAACTGTTTTTT. Amino acids: CASRDRATNEKLFF.

The CDR3 is CASSIRQGYEKLFF. The CDR3 bases are TGTGCCAGCAGCATAAGACAGGGGTATGAAAAACTGTTTTTT. The chain has TRBV7-9 and TRBJ1-4; TRBD1 aligns across 8 bases. V was clipped by 5 bases and J by 6 bases; unmatched bases: 5. Per the germline V gene, CDR1 is SEHNR and CDR2 is FQNEAQ (reference sequence). This CDR3 has 14 residues.

The chain employs TRBV7-2 and TRBJ1-1; D ambiguous. This CDR3 is 14 amino acids long. The V gene's germline CDR1 is SGHTA and CDR2 FQGNSA. V was trimmed by 1 base and J by 8 bases, leaving 14 bases between them. The CDR3 DNA reads as TGTGCCAGCAGCTTAGGCCAAGGAGAAACCGAAGCTTTCTTT. It codes for CASSLGQGETEAFF.

The V gene is TRBV11-3, the J gene TRBJ2-6; D remains ambiguous. Germline CDR1 SGHNT, CDR2 YENEEA. V was shortened by 7 bases and J by 11 bases, with 18 bases between the two germline ends. The CDR3 covers 14 residues. The CDR3 here is CASTSRSGPDVLTF. The CDR3 nucleotides are TGTGCCAGCACCTCGCGCTCCGGTCCCGACGTCCTGACTTTC.

The chain recombines TRBV29-1 with TRBJ2-1; 9 positions agree with TRBD1. Losses at the gene ends were 7 bases for V and 8 bases for J; bases not matched to a gene: 12. The CDR3 sequence is 14 residues long. The germline gives CDR1 SQVTM, CDR2 ANQGSEA. The CDR3 here is CSGQGGTGKDEQFF. The CDR3, as DNA: TGCAGCGGGCAGGGTGGGACAGGGAAGGATGAGCAGTTCTTC.

The chain uses TRBV7-2 and TRBJ2-5; 10 nucleotides agree with TRBD2. J lost 5 bases, V lost 4 bases, and 10 bases had no gene match. The germline V gene encodes CDR1 SGHTA and CDR2 FQGNSA. The CDR3 totals 16 residues. The chain's CDR3 is CASSSFLLAGLETQYF. The DNA of the CDR3 is TGTGCCAGCAGCTCTTTTTTACTAGCGGGATTGGAGACCCAGTACTTC.

V is TRBV30 and J is TRBJ1-1, with no clear D. The CDR3 consists of 12 residues. CDR1 is GTSNPN, CDR2 SVGIG, per germline (reference sequence). The ends were cut back, 0 bases at V and 1 base at J, with 3 bases in the middle. The chain's CDR3 is CAWSVGNTEAFF. The CDR3 region has the DNA TGTGCCTGGAGTGTCGGGAACACTGAAGCTTTCTTT. The full variable domain, completed using reference TRBV30 and TRBJ1-1, is SQTIHQWPATLVQPVGSPLSLECTVEGTSNPNLYWYRQAAGRGLQLLFYSVGIGQISSEVPQNLSASRPQDRQFILSSKKLLLSDSGFYLCAWSVGNTEAFFGQGTRLTVV.

This clone was counted a few times. This sequence joins TRBV5-1 and TRBJ1-1; 7 nucleotides line up with TRBD1. V shed 4 bases and J 1 base; nucleotides not matched to a gene: 7. The CDR3 runs to 15 residues. Germline assignment: CDR1 SGHRS and CDR2 YFSETQ. The CDR3 DNA sequence: TGCGCCAGCAGCCCCCGGGCAGGGGGGAACACTGAAGCTTTCTTT. Protein sequence: CASSPRAGGNTEAFF. The full variable domain, rest sourced from reference TRBV5-1 and TRBJ1-1, is KAGVTQTPRYLIKTRGQQVTLSCSPISGHRSVSWYQQTPGQGLQFLFEYFSETQRNKGNFPGRFSGRQFSNSRSEMNVSTLELGDSALYLCASSPRAGGNTEAFFGQGTRLTVV.

The J gene is TRBJ2-4, the V gene TRBV5-4; TRBD2 agrees at 8 bases. V was clipped by 0 bases and J by 2 bases; unmatched bases: 7. Germline V gives CDR1 SGHNT, CDR2 YYREEE (reference sequence). The CDR3 runs 17 residues. The CDR3 loop reads CASSLDLRGGPKNIQYF. DNA for the CDR3: TGTGCCAGCAGCTTGGACTTACGGGGGGGGCCCAAAAACATTCAGTACTTC. Supplemented by reference TRBV5-4 and TRBJ2-4, the full variable domain reads ETGVTQSPTHLIKTRGQQVTLRCSSQSGHNTVSWYQQALGQGPQFIFQYYREEENGRGNFPPRFSGLQFPNYSSELNVNALELDDSALYLCASSLDLRGGPKNIQYFGAGTRLSVL.

The chain combines TRBV6-2 or TRBV6-3 with TRBJ1-5; possibly TRBD1 for D (5 bases). Trimming removed 6 bases at V and 5 bases at J, with 11 bases between. Per the germline V gene, CDR1 is MNHEY and CDR2 is SVGEGT. The CDR3 has 13 amino acids. The CDR3 coding sequence is TGTGCCAGCAGCCGACAGTACTATCAGCCCCAGCATTTT. Translated: CASSRQYYQPQHF.

The genes are TRBV5-1 and TRBJ2-1; D gene unclear. The CDR3 consists of 14 residues. Germline V gene lookup returns CDR1 SGHRS and CDR2 YFSETQ. With 4 bases removed from V and 5 bases from J, the gap between germline ends came to 13 bases. CDR3 region: CASSPNVPNNEQFF. Written as DNA, the CDR3 is TGCGCCAGCAGCCCCAACGTTCCTAACAATGAGCAGTTCTTC.